This T cell receptor beta chain was sequenced in a study of T cells after yellow fever vaccination. Regarding the study as a whole: The secondary response peaked faster, at day 5 versus 15, but was weaker. A minor fraction of clonotypes spanned both CD4 and CD8 compartments.

MiXCR, applied by TCRdb to the 5' RACE reads, yields one record per CDR3 protein. The sample yields some 350,000 distinct CDR3 sequences, about 4% seen once. This clonotype was detected only a few times. No antigen is known for it. The germline V and J ends were trimmed by 0 bases and 4 bases, with 16 bases remaining between them. CDR1 and CDR2 from the germline V gene are SGHRS and YFSETQ. The CDR3 sequence is 17 residues long. This sample comprised PBMCs, obtained 5 days after the yellow fever booster vaccination. This receptor was taken from a man between 18 and 35 years old who received the YFV17D yellow fever vaccine. The genes are TRBV5-1 and TRBJ1-4; D call uncertain. CDR3 loop: CASSLDVTVGNNEKLFF. Written as DNA, the CDR3 is TGCGCCAGCAGCTTGGACGTCACGGTGGGGAATAATGAAAAACTGTTTTTT.